Shown below are 27 T cell receptor beta chains from a single sample sequenced in a study of beta chain features in type 1 diabetes listed by TCRdb under 2018. Libraries were prepared through the immunoSEQ multiplex PCR assay. The High Capacity cDNA Reverse Transcription Kit was used to reverse transcribe all of the isolated RNA, meaning that expressed TCRB transcripts were what got sequenced. This immuneACCESS table, as held by TCRdb, lists in-frame sequences with V and J called but not all clones. Of the missing ones, under half trace to an unresolved V gene in checked studies; the others have no known cause. This sample comprises about 340,000 clones, 7.5% to 9% of them detected only once. The top ten constitute under 0.5% of the sample. The sample was central memory CD4+ T cells from blood. Source of these receptors: a woman between 18 and 30 years old in good health.

This clone came up many times. The V gene is TRBV4-3, the J gene TRBJ2-1; TRBD1 aligns across 8 bases. Trimming cost V 0 bases and J 7 bases; bases outside gene matches: 2. Germline CDR1 is LGHNA and CDR2 is YSLEER. The CDR3 runs to 14 residues. CDR3 amino acids: CASSQDRGRNEQFF. Written as DNA, the CDR3 is TGCGCCAGCAGCCAAGACAGGGGGCGGAATGAGCAGTTCTTC.

The table lists this clone with many counts. V gene TRBV7-2 combines with J gene TRBJ2-3; 12 bases fit TRBD2. This CDR3 spans 17 amino acids. The V segment lost 5 bases and the J segment 6 bases; nucleotides outside the gene matches: 12. Germline CDR1 SGHTA, CDR2 FQGNSA. In DNA, the CDR3 is TGTGCCAGCAGCCCTTCGACTAGCGGGAGAAGATCGGATACGCAGTATTTT. Translating it yields CASSPSTSGRRSDTQYF.

This chain connects TRBV6-5 to TRBJ2-3, with D unclear. The CDR3 is 12 residues long. The V end lost 8 bases, the J end lost 3 bases, and 9 bases lay between the germline ends. Germline V lookup: CDR1 MNHEY, CDR2 SVGAGI. In DNA form, the CDR3 reads TGTGCCAGCGCCCACTCGACAGATACGCAGTATTTT. Translating gives CASAHSTDTQYF.

The gene calls are TRBV27 and TRBJ1-4; 7 bases line up with TRBD1. V was clipped by 3 bases and J by 4 bases; unmatched bases: 5. The CDR3 is 15 residues long. Germline V gene sequence: CDR1 MNHEY, CDR2 SMNVEV (reference sequence). The CDR3, as DNA: TGTGCCAGCAGTTTCGCAGGGGGACTTAATGAAAAACTGTTTTTT. This encodes CASSFAGGLNEKLFF.

The table lists this clone with a few counts. J is TRBJ2-5 and V is TRBV5-1, with TRBD1 identical over 10 bases. Germline trimming cut 4 bases from V and 4 bases from J; bases unmatched to any gene: 10. The CDR3 totals 16 residues. Germline V gene sequence: CDR1 SGHRS, CDR2 YFSETQ. The CDR3 bases are TGCGCCAGCAGCCGATCCGGGACAGGGGTAGGAGAGACCCAGTACTTC. Its translation is CASSRSGTGVGETQYF.

This clone came up a few times. The chain links TRBV2 to TRBJ2-7; TRBD2 agrees at 8 bases. The CDR3 totals 12 residues. V gave up 8 bases and J gave up 9 bases; unmatched junction bases: 9. Germline V gives CDR1 SNHLY, CDR2 FYNNEI. DNA for the CDR3: TGTGCCAGCGGGGGACTAGAATTGGTGCAGTACTTC. This sequence encodes CASGGLELVQYF.

This clone occurred a few times. The J gene is TRBJ2-7, the V gene TRBV7-2; 12 nucleotides align to TRBD2. Germline loops: CDR1 SGHTA, CDR2 FQGNSA. After removal of 2 bases from V and 6 bases from J, the junction contained 2 bases not matched to a gene. The CDR3 is made up of 14 amino acids. CDR3 DNA: TGTGCCAGCAGCTTAAGACTAGCGGGAGTCGAGCAGTACTTC. This translates into CASSLRLAGVEQYF.

V and J are TRBV10-3 and TRBJ1-2; the D is unclear. CDR3 length: 13 amino acids. Germline CDR1 and CDR2: ENHRY and SYGVKD. Trimming left V 2 bases short and J 4 bases short, with 8 bases between. The CDR3 spells CAISEKGGYGYTF. The CDR3 nucleotides read TGTGCCATCAGTGAGAAGGGTGGCTATGGCTACACCTTC.

This clone has more than one count but fewer than ten. The genes are TRBV6-1 and TRBJ2-7, with a weak D call TRBD1 (6 bases). V shed 6 bases and J shed 0 bases, with 9 bases lying between them. This CDR3 is 13 amino acids long. In germline, CDR1 is MNHNS, CDR2 SASEGT. The CDR3 DNA follows: TGTGCCAGCAGAGACAGGAGCTCCTACGAGCAGTACTTC. Translated, it gives CASRDRSSYEQYF.

The V gene is TRBV4-3, the J gene TRBJ2-3, with a possible D match to TRBD2 (5 bases). The V gene lost 1 base and the J gene lost 5 bases, with 7 bases spanning the gap. The CDR3 sequence is 13 residues long. Looked up from germline, CDR1 is LGHNA and CDR2 is YSLEER. The CDR3 is CASSQGEGDTQYF. The DNA of the CDR3 is TGCGCCAGCAGCCAAGGCGAGGGAGATACGCAGTATTTT.

The chain carries TRBV5-1 and TRBJ2-1; 12 bases line up with TRBD2. Germline V gene data show CDR1 as SGHRS and CDR2 as YFSETQ. Germline trimming cut 5 bases from V and 6 bases from J; bases unmatched to any gene: 3. This CDR3 is built from 14 residues. DNA of the CDR3: TGCGCCAGCAGAGGACTAGCGGGAACCAATGAGCAGTTCTTC. Its translation is CASRGLAGTNEQFF.

The chain couples TRBV5-1 to TRBJ2-7; D is undetermined. The V and J ends lost 5 bases and 2 bases respectively, with 11 bases between them. There are 13 residues in the CDR3. Per germline, CDR1 SGHRS and CDR2 YFSETQ. The CDR3 here is CASSPARTYEQYF. The CDR3 DNA follows: TGCGCCAGCAGTCCTGCACGTACCTACGAGCAGTACTTC.

The V gene is TRBV7-8, the J gene TRBJ2-5; D gene unclear. The CDR3 consists of 14 residues. Trimming shortened V by 1 base and J by 5 bases, and 11 bases separated the two germline ends. Germline lookup yields CDR1 SGHVS and CDR2 FQNEAQ. The CDR3 reads CASSLVGHPETQYF. The CDR3 coding sequence is TGTGCCAGCAGCTTAGTAGGTCATCCCGAGACCCAGTACTTC.

The chain uses TRBV4-3 and TRBJ2-7; D ambiguous. This CDR3 has 14 residues. CDR1 and CDR2 from the germline V gene are LGHNA and YSLEER. With 0 bases removed from V and 3 bases from J, the gap between germline ends came to 9 bases. DNA for the CDR3: TGCGCCAGCAGCCAAGACCGGGTCCACTACGAGCAGTACTTC. Its translation: CASSQDRVHYEQYF.

A few counts support this clone. The chain couples TRBV9 to TRBJ1-6, with TRBD1 as a possible D gene (6 bases). The CDR3 sequence is 14 residues long. V was pared by 5 bases and J by 5 bases, with 11 bases between. CDR1 is SGDLS and CDR2 is YYNGEE in the germline V gene. The CDR3 spells CASRRDTDNSPLHF. The CDR3 DNA sequence: TGTGCCAGCAGAAGGGACACCGATAATTCACCCCTCCACTTT. The variable domain in full, completed from reference TRBV9 and TRBJ1-6, reads DSGVTQTPKHLITATGQRVTLRCSPRSGDLSVYWYQQSLDQGLQFLIQYYNGEERAKGNILERFSAQQFPDLHSELNLSSLELGDSALYFCASRRDTDNSPLHFGNGTRLTVT.

The chain combines TRBV10-3 with TRBJ2-7; 15 nucleotides agree with TRBD2. Germline assignment: CDR1 ENHRY and CDR2 SYGVKD. The CDR3 spans 14 residues. The V and J ends lost 8 bases and 7 bases, in that order; junction bases with no gene match: 6. The CDR3: CAIGLAGGQGEQYF. The CDR3 region has the DNA TGTGCCATCGGACTAGCGGGAGGGCAGGGAGAGCAGTACTTC.

This clone was detected a few times. The chain recombines TRBV9 with TRBJ2-1; D unresolved. The CDR3 extends over 13 amino acids. The V gene's germline CDR1 is SGDLS and CDR2 YYNGEE. V was cut by 0 bases and J by 6 bases, with 7 bases left in between. The CDR3 region has the DNA TGTGCCAGCAGCGTAGGATCGCTCAATGAGCAGTTCTTC. It yields the protein CASSVGSLNEQFF.

This clone was seen a handful of times. The rearrangement joins TRBV18 to TRBJ2-1; 7 bases line up with TRBD1. The germline gives CDR1 KGHSH, CDR2 LQKENI. The CDR3 contains 16 residues. V gave up 6 bases and J gave up 8 bases; unmatched junction bases: 16. Here the CDR3 reads CASSILRQGREDEQFF. CDR3 DNA: TGTGCCAGCTCGATTCTCAGACAGGGTCGTGAGGATGAGCAGTTCTTC. Full variable domain (outside the CDR3, taken from reference TRBV18 and TRBJ2-1): NAGVMQNPRHLVRRRGQEARLRCSPMKGHSHVYWYRQLPEEGLKFMVYLQKENIIDESGMPKERFSAEFPKEGPSILRIQQVVRGDSAAYFCASSILRQGREDEQFFGPGTRLTVL.

As to this clone: A far larger clone is off by one base, so a read error is likely. The chain is built from TRBV6-5 and TRBJ2-2; D is unresolved. The CDR3 covers 12 residues. Germline CDR1 MNHEY, CDR2 SVGAGI. Trimming shortened V by 6 bases and J by 1 base, and 3 bases separated the two germline ends. Here the CDR3 reads CASSQNTGELFF. CDR3 sequence (DNA): TGTGCCAGCAGCCAGAACACCGGGGAGCTGTTTTTT.

This clone was detected many times. This chain uses TRBV10-3 with TRBJ1-2, with D maybe TRBD1 (5 bases). Per germline, CDR1 ENHRY and CDR2 SYGVKD. The germline V and J ends were trimmed by 3 bases and 4 bases, with 9 bases remaining between them. This CDR3 has 13 amino acids. The CDR3: CAISEQEAYGYTF. DNA for the CDR3: TGTGCCATCAGTGAACAGGAAGCCTATGGCTACACCTTC.

The genes are TRBV7-9 and TRBJ2-6; TRBD1 aligns across 10 bases. The V gene end was trimmed by 5 bases and the J gene end by 4 bases; junction bases not matched to a gene: 5. Germline V gene lookup returns CDR1 SEHNR and CDR2 FQNEAQ (reference sequence). This CDR3 is built from 16 residues. The CDR3 loop reads CASSRGTGAGANVLTF. The CDR3, as DNA: TGTGCCAGCAGCCGCGGGACAGGGGCCGGGGCCAACGTCCTGACTTTC.

This clone was seen only a few times. V usage is TRBV5-1 and J usage is TRBJ2-7, with TRBD2 identical over 8 bases. The germline V gene has CDR1 SGHRS and CDR2 YFSETQ. The CDR3 has 13 amino acids. Trimming removed 2 bases from V and 6 bases from J; junction bases left unmatched: 4. CDR3 nucleotides: TGCGCCAGCAGCTTCGGGAGCGGGGGCGAGCAGTACTTC. This translates into CASSFGSGGEQYF.

The rearrangement links TRBV11-1 to TRBJ2-7; D uncertain. This CDR3 is built from 12 residues. From germline, CDR1 is SGHAT and CDR2 FQDESV (reference sequence). V was trimmed by 4 bases and J by 2 bases, leaving 6 bases between them. DNA of the CDR3: TGTGCCAGCAGCTCAACGACCTACGAGCAGTACTTC. This encodes CASSSTTYEQYF.

This sequence joins TRBV7-2 and TRBJ1-3; tentatively, D is TRBD1 (5 bases). Trimming pared 9 bases from V and 4 bases from J, leaving 13 bases between. The CDR3 is made up of 13 amino acids. The germline V gene encodes CDR1 SGHTA and CDR2 FQGNSA. The CDR3 reads CASTPGPGNTIYF. CDR3 in DNA: TGTGCCAGTACCCCAGGGCCCGGAAACACCATATATTTT. Full variable domain (missing parts from reference TRBV7-2 and TRBJ1-3): GAGVSQSPSNKVTEKGKDVELRCDPISGHTALYWYRQSLGQGLEFLIYFQGNSAPDKSGLPSDRFSAERTGGSVSTLTIQRTQQEDSAVYLCASTPGPGNTIYFGEGSWLTVV.

This sequence joins TRBV5-4 and TRBJ2-3; the match to TRBD1 covers 9 bases. Germline V gives CDR1 SGHNT, CDR2 YYREEE (reference sequence). Germline trimming cut 0 bases from V and 4 bases from J; bases unmatched to any gene: 15. This CDR3 contains 19 residues. The CDR3 is CASSLEPWGQGGGADTQYF. The CDR3 DNA sequence: TGTGCCAGCAGCTTGGAGCCCTGGGGACAGGGAGGGGGCGCAGATACGCAGTATTTT.

CDR3 in DNA: TGTGCCAGCCTTGGGGGTCATGAGCAGTTCTTC. The encoded protein is CASLGGHEQFF. The V call is TRBV2, the J call TRBJ2-1; the D call may be TRBD1 or TRBD2 (5 bases each). The V and J ends lost 8 bases and 8 bases respectively, with 10 bases between them. Germline V gene data show CDR1 as SNHLY and CDR2 as FYNNEI. The CDR3 totals 11 residues.

The table lists this clone with a few counts. The chain is built from TRBV2 and TRBJ2-5; D is unclear. Germline V gives CDR1 SNHLY, CDR2 FYNNEI. This CDR3 contains 14 residues. V was clipped by 4 bases and J by 5 bases, with 14 bases between them. The CDR3: CASSGRIFGETQYF. The DNA for the CDR3 is TGTGCCAGCAGTGGTCGGATTTTTGGGGAGACCCAGTACTTC.